Listed below are T cell receptor beta chains from one sample, sequenced in a study of blood T cell repertoires in COVID-19. Here immunoSEQ multiplex PCR was the method, and the copy in TCRdb shows in-frame clones only, minus some. The table has more than 75,000 clones, approximately 90% seen once. The sample consisted of peripheral blood. These TCRs come from a man between 50 and 59 years old with acute or convalescent COVID-19. The CDR3 runs from the conserved cysteine through the conserved F or W. A D gene is named only where the DNA matches it firmly. Not every row has a clone size; where given, it reads once, few, many or a size class.

>.|TRBV7-2|14|TRBD2|TRBJ2-1
CASSSSGGYDEQFF
TGTGCCAGCAGCTCTTCGGGAGGGTACGATGAGCAGTTCTTC
>.|TRBV6-6|13|TRBD1|TRBJ1-1
CASDRGPNTEAFF
TGTGCCAGCGACAGGGGCCCGAACACTGAAGCTTTCTTT
>.|TRBV19|15|.|TRBJ2-1
CASSIGTTTHNEQFF
TGTGCCAGTAGTATAGGGACTACCACCCACAATGAGCAGTTCTTC
>.|TRBV24-1|14|TRBD1|TRBJ2-3
CATGDRGPGDTQYF
TGTGCCACCGGCGACAGGGGGCCTGGAGATACGCAGTATTTT
>once|TRBV27|15|.|TRBJ2-3
CASSLAPRGTDTQYF
TGTGCCAGCAGTTTAGCGCCCCGGGGCACAGATACGCAGTATTTT
>few|TRBV6-1|13|.|TRBJ2-6
CASSDDRANVLTF
TGTGCCAGCAGTGATGACAGGGCCAACGTCCTGACTTTC
>.|TRBV19|14|.|TRBJ2-3
CASSIPDITDTQYF
TGTGCCAGTAGTATCCCGGACATCACAGATACGCAGTATTTT
>.|TRBV19|19|.|TRBJ2-1
CASSTTGTYRISSYNEQFF
TGTGCCAGTAGTACTACCGGGACATACCGAATAAGCTCCTACAATGAGCAGTTCTTC
>.|TRBV2|16|.|TRBJ2-1
CASRGPGYSSYNEQFF
TGTGCCAGCAGAGGCCCCGGCTACAGCTCCTACAATGAGCAGTTCTTC
>.|TRBV7-9|16|.|TRBJ1-4
CASSDLGGETNEKLFF
TGTGCCAGCAGTGATTTGGGCGGGGAGACTAATGAAAAACTGTTTTTT
>.|TRBV9|15|.|TRBJ2-5
CASSVEGLTQETQYF
TGTGCCAGCAGCGTAGAGGGACTCACTCAAGAGACCCAGTACTTC
>once|TRBV7-9|15|TRBD2|TRBJ2-5
CASSLARGGLETQYF
TGTGCCAGCAGCTTAGCGCGGGGGGGGCTGGAGACCCAGTACTTC
>.|TRBV7-2|13|.|TRBJ1-1
CASSFQGAAEAFF
TGTGCCAGCAGCTTTCAAGGTGCGGCTGAAGCTTTCTTT
>.|TRBV6-5|14|TRBD1|TRBJ1-2
CASSYQPRGQGYTF
TGTGCCAGCAGTTACCAGCCAAGGGGGCAAGGCTACACCTTC
>.|TRBV14|12|.|TRBJ2-5
CASSQDRRAQYF
TGTGCCAGCAGCCAAGATAGGAGGGCCCAGTACTTC
>.|TRBV18|14|TRBD1|TRBJ1-1
CASSPRTGNTEAFF
TGTGCCAGCTCACCTCGGACAGGGAACACTGAAGCTTTCTTT
>.|TRBV7-2|14|.|TRBJ2-3
CASSRPREADTQYF
TGTGCCAGCAGCCGCCCCAGGGAAGCAGATACGCAGTATTTT
>.|TRBV7-9|14|.|TRBJ2-7
CASSLVEHQEEQYF
TGTGCCAGCAGCCTCGTTGAACATCAGGAAGAGCAGTACTTC
>.|TRBV2|15|.|TRBJ1-6
CASSESVRDNSPLHF
TGTGCCAGCAGTGAAAGTGTCAGGGATAATTCACCCCTCCACTTT
>.|TRBV28|15|TRBD1|TRBJ1-4
CASSRGDRGAEKLFF
TGTGCCAGCAGTAGGGGGGACAGGGGAGCCGAAAAACTGTTTTTT
>.|TRBV5-1|17|.|TRBJ1-3
CASSQYDSAYSGNTIYF
TGCGCCAGCAGCCAATACGATAGTGCCTACTCTGGAAACACCATATATTTT
>.|TRBV27|15|.|TRBJ2-1
CASSPWRERANEQFF
TGTGCCAGCAGCCCCTGGCGGGAACGGGCGAATGAGCAGTTCTTC
>.|TRBV3-1/TRBV3-2|15|.|TRBJ1-5
CASSPSRGVHQPQHF
TGTGCCAGCAGCCCCTCTCGTGGAGTCCATCAGCCCCAGCATTTT
>.|TRBV27|15|TRBD1|TRBJ1-3
CASSQGDGSGNTIYF
TGTGCCAGCAGTCAGGGGGACGGGTCTGGAAACACCATATATTTT
>.|TRBV24-1|14|.|TRBJ2-7
CATSDPQEAYEQYF
TGTGCCACCAGTGATCCCCAGGAAGCCTACGAGCAGTACTTC
>.|TRBV7-8|15|.|TRBJ2-2
CASSLGTANTGELFF
TGTGCCAGCAGCTTAGGGACAGCGAACACCGGGGAGCTGTTTTTT